The rows below give T cell receptor beta chains drawn from one sample of a study of tumor-infiltrating lymphocytes in primary liver carcinoma. Via MiXCR, TCRdb re-called the multiplex PCR reads, giving one row per CDR3 protein. The table has 300,000 to 350,000 distinct CDR3 sequences, about 61% seen once; the top ten hold 5.5% to 7%. The sequencing input was peripheral blood. The source is a man aged 40-49 years with primary liver carcinoma and hepatitis B virus infection. The CDR3 runs from the conserved cysteine through the conserved F or W. A D gene is named only where the DNA matches it firmly. Clone size appears in some rows only: once, few, many, or a class for an expanded clone.

j_gene	abundance	d_gene	len	v_gene	CDR3nt	CDR3aa
TRBJ2-1	few	TRBD2	15	TRBV11-3	TGTGCCAGCAACATAGGGACGGGGGGATACAATGAGCAGTTCTTC	CASNIGTGGYNEQFF
TRBJ2-5	once	-	18	TRBV14	TGTGCCAGCAGCCCGTCTCCCGGATTGAGGGAGGCCCAAGAGGCCCAGTACTTC	CASSPSPGLREAQEAQYF
TRBJ1-1	many	-	12	TRBV12-3/TRBV12-4	TGTGCCAGCAGTGCTCAGAACACTGAAGCTTTCTTT	CASSAQNTEAFF
TRBJ1-5	-	TRBD1	14	TRBV28	TGTGCCAGCAGGCCTAACAGGGGGAATCAGCCCCAGCATTTT	CASRPNRGNQPQHF
TRBJ1-2	-	-	16	TRBV6-1	TGTGCCAACAGTGGAGTCAGGGTAGTCTCCGGCTATGGCTACACCTTC	CANSGVRVVSGYGYTF
TRBJ2-7	-	-	14	TRBV11-2	TGTGCCAGCAGCTTAGGGGCAGCAACCAAAGAGCAGTACTTC	CASSLGAATKEQYF
TRBJ2-2	once	TRBD2	15	TRBV11-2	TGTGCCAGCAGGTTAGACGCGGGAGGTACCGGGGAGCTGTTCTTT	CASRLDAGGTGELFF
TRBJ2-7	medium-sized	-	12	TRBV11-2	TGTGCCAGCAGCTTTGCGTGGGACGAGCAGTACTTC	CASSFAWDEQYF
TRBJ2-5	many	-	12	TRBV10-3	TGTGCCATCAGTCAGTCACAAGAGACCCAGTACTTC	CAISQSQETQYF
TRBJ1-5	once	-	16	TRBV4-1	TGCGCCATCAGCCAAGAGGGGAGGTTTGGCAATCAGCCCCAGCATTTT	CAISQEGRFGNQPQHF
TRBJ2-1	-	TRBD2	17	TRBV5-4	TGTGCCAGCAGCGAAGCGGGGGCGGGAGGTCCCTACAATGAGCAGTTCTTC	CASSEAGAGGPYNEQFF
TRBJ2-1	-	-	14	TRBV5-4	TGTGCCAGCAGTTTGGTAGTGCAGTACAATGAGCAGTTCTTC	CASSLVVQYNEQFF
TRBJ2-1	-	TRBD1	15	TRBV11-2	TGTGCCAGCAGCCCATTACCGGACAGGTACAATGATCAGTTCTTC	CASSPLPDRYNDQFF
TRBJ2-2	-	-	14	TRBV11-1	TGTGCCGGCAAATGTGGGGCTAACACCGGGGAGCTGTTTTTT	CAGKCGANTGELFF
TRBJ2-2	-	-	15	TRBV11-2	TGTACCAGCAGCTTTAGTCGACATGTTGCCGGGGAGCTGTTTTTT	CTSSFSRHVAGELFF
TRBJ2-7	-	-	11	TRBV5-1	TGCGCCAGCAGCATAGGGAACGAGCAGTACTTC	CASSIGNEQYF
TRBJ1-1	-	-	11	TRBV28	TGTGCCAGCAGTGATGAGGTTGAAGCTTTCTTT	CASSDEVEAFF
TRBJ2-3	-	-	13	TRBV30	TGTGCCTGGAGTCCAACCCAGGGGAATACGCAGTATTTT	CAWSPTQGNTQYF
TRBJ1-1	-	-	12	TRBV29-1	TGCAGCGTCCGGGGAATGAACAATAAAGCTTTCTTT	CSVRGMNNKAFF
TRBJ1-6	-	TRBD1	22	TRBV4-1	TGTGCCAGCAGCCAAGACGTCCCGAGACGGGGGACAGGGAGCTCCTATAATTCACCCCCCCACTTT	CASSQDVPRRGTGSSYNSPPHF
TRBJ2-1	few	-	14	TRBV6-5	TGTGCCAGCAGGGCCGTGACTAGTTTCAATGAGCAGTTCTTC	CASRAVTSFNEQFF
TRBJ2-1	-	-	15	TRBV30	TGTGCCTGGAGCGGGACAATCGTCTCCTACAATGAGCAGTTCTTC	CAWSGTIVSYNEQFF
TRBJ2-2	-	TRBD2	18	TRBV5-1	TGCGCCAGCAGCTTGGCAGGAGGTGGAGCGGGAGCTTCCGGGGAGCTGTTTTTT	CASSLAGGGAGASGELFF
TRBJ2-1	many	TRBD1	14	TRBV11-2	TGTGCCAGCAGCTTGGGGACAGCCATCAATGAGCAGTTCTTC	CASSLGTAINEQFF
TRBJ2-7	many	TRBD1	14	TRBV29-1	TGCAGCGTTGAGTGGGACAGGGGTAGCGACGAGCAGTACTTC	CSVEWDRGSDEQYF
TRBJ2-1	-	TRBD1	17	TRBV5-1	TGCGCCAGCAGCCGAATACAGGGGGCGACCCCCTACAATGAGCAGTTCTTC	CASSRIQGATPYNEQFF
TRBJ2-2	-	TRBD1	16	TRBV25-1	TGTGCCAGCACCGGGTATGGACAGGGTGGAACCGGGGAGCTGTTTTTT	CASTGYGQGGTGELFF
TRBJ1-3	many	-	17	TRBV12-3/TRBV12-4	TGTGCCAGCAGTTCTGCGGCCTCCCCGACTTCGGGAAACACCATATATTTT	CASSSAASPTSGNTIYF
TRBJ2-7	medium-sized	-	16	TRBV11-2	TGTGCCAGCAGCTTAGCCGTTGGAGACGGGACCTACGAGCAGTACTTC	CASSLAVGDGTYEQYF
TRBJ1-1	many	-	12	TRBV29-1	TGCAGCGTTGAACGGACCCAGACTGAAGCTTTCTTT	CSVERTQTEAFF
TRBJ2-7	-	-	14	TRBV7-8	TGTGCCAGCAGCTGGGAGGGGGCTCCCTACGAGCAGTACTTC	CASSWEGAPYEQYF
TRBJ2-1	many	TRBD2	16	TRBV4-1	TGCGCCAGCAGCCAAGAGGGTCTAGCGGGGGGTAGTGAGCAGTTCTTC	CASSQEGLAGGSEQFF
TRBJ2-2	-	-	13	TRBV7-9	TGTGCCAGCAGCTTATCCGGATCCGGGGAGCTGTTTTTT	CASSLSGSGELFF
TRBJ2-3	-	-	14	TRBV11-2	TGTGCCAGCAGCCTTGATGGGGGAGTATATACGCAGTATTTT	CASSLDGGVYTQYF
TRBJ2-5	few	-	15	TRBV5-1	TGCGCCAGCAGCTTGGCTTGGACACCTCAAGAGACCCAGTACTTC	CASSLAWTPQETQYF
TRBJ2-5	-	-	14	TRBV5-5	TGTGTCAGCAGCTTGTCGGGTTGGCAAGAGACCCAGTACTTC	CVSSLSGWQETQYF
TRBJ1-2	few	-	14	TRBV5-6	TGTGCCAGCAGCCCGGGTGGTGGACCCTATGGCTACACCTTC	CASSPGGGPYGYTF
TRBJ2-5	many	TRBD1	15	TRBV6-5	TGTGCCAGCAGTCCATCAGGGGGCGCGGCGGAGACCCAGTACTTC	CASSPSGGAAETQYF
TRBJ2-7	-	TRBD2	16	TRBV6-1	TGTACCAGCAGTGACACGCAGACTAGCTCCTCCTACGAGCAGCACTTC	CTSSDTQTSSSYEQHF
TRBJ1-2	many	TRBD1	13	TRBV6-5	TGTGCCAGCAGTTACGGGGACAGTTATGGCTACACCTTC	CASSYGDSYGYTF
TRBJ1-1	-	-	13	TRBV5-1	TGCGCCAGCAGCCCGGACCCGAGCACTGAAGCTTTCTTT	CASSPDPSTEAFF
TRBJ1-6	-	TRBD1	15	TRBV28	TGTGCCAGCAGTCCGGACAGGGGAGGAGATTCACCCCTCCACTTT	CASSPDRGGDSPLHF
TRBJ1-1	-	-	15	TRBV4-2	TGTGCCAGCAGACAAGGGAGATACCCGAACACTGAAGCTTTCTTT	CASRQGRYPNTEAFF
TRBJ2-7	-	-	16	TRBV4-3	TGCGCCAGCAGCCAAGAGGCTAGCTGGAGGGCTTACGAGCAGTACTTC	CASSQEASWRAYEQYF
TRBJ1-2	many	-	17	TRBV6-2/TRBV6-3	TGTGCCAGCAGTTACTCTGTCTTGGATGGACAGCGCTATGGCTACACCTTC	CASSYSVLDGQRYGYTF
TRBJ2-7	-	-	15	TRBV11-2	TGTGCCAGCATCTTAGAACCACTGGGCTTCTACGAGCAGTACTTC	CASILEPLGFYEQYF
TRBJ1-2	-	TRBD1	15	TRBV29-1	TGCATCGTTGTCCCGGGACAGGGGACTTTATATGGCCACACCTTC	CIVVPGQGTLYGHTF
TRBJ2-7	-	-	15	TRBV29-1	TGCAGCGTTGTTGAGAAAAGGAAAAACCCCTACGAGCAGTACTTC	CSVVEKRKNPYEQYF
TRBJ1-5	many	TRBD1	16	TRBV6-2/TRBV6-3	TGTGCCAGCAGTTACGAGGGGGCCTTCGGCAATCAGCCCCAGCATTTT	CASSYEGAFGNQPQHF
TRBJ1-1	many	-	11	TRBV6-2/TRBV6-3	TGTGCCAGCAGAACCGGGACAGAAGCTTTCTTT	CASRTGTEAFF
TRBJ2-1	many	TRBD2	17	TRBV6-2/TRBV6-3	TGTGCCAGCAGTCCCAATGGACTAGCGGGAGTATACAATGAGCAGTTCTTC	CASSPNGLAGVYNEQFF